The subject of this entry is one TCR beta chain. Antigen unknown. It was patients with CD8+CD57+ cell expansion by flow cytometry who were chosen for sequencing. In all patients, the disease was severe acquired aplastic anemia. The blood sampling took place in patients who had so far received no therapy. The germline V gene encodes CDR1 MDHEN and CDR2 SYDVKM. The V gene end was trimmed by 0 bases and the J gene end by 3 bases; junction bases not matched to a gene: 8. This CDR3 is 17 amino acids long. The data are from a study of CD8+CD57+ T cells in acquired aplastic anemia. The overall study: Sorting CD4+ and CD8+ cells gave DNA averaging 3.2 ug.

Overall study results and limits: Patients versus controls showed no significant CD8+ Simpson's diversity difference.

Both TCR beta VDJ combination and CDR3 sequence profiling were carried out. Genomic DNA was the template for this profiling. In TCRdb, the reads were re-called with MiXCR into one record per CDR3 protein. This table has 180,000 or so distinct CDR3 sequences, approximately 52% appearing once. The gene calls are TRBV28 and TRBJ2-3, with TRBD1 matching over 8 bases. The TCR sequence derives from a human donor with aplastic anemia. Sequencing input: sorted CD4+, CD8+, or CD8+CD57+ T cells (not recorded which) from PBMCs. The CDR3 bases are TGTGCCAGCAGTTTATGGGTGGGACAGGCCCCTACAGATACGCAGTATTTT. It codes for CASSLWVGQAPTDTQYF. The whole variable domain, filled in from reference TRBV28 and TRBJ2-3, reads DVKVTQSSRYLVKRTGEKVFLECVQDMDHENMFWYRQDPGLGLRLIYFSYDVKMKEKGDIPEGYSVSREKKERFSLILESASTNQTSMYLCASSLWVGQAPTDTQYFGPGTRLTVL.